One sample yielded the 7 T cell receptor beta chains listed below, sequenced in a study of blood T cell repertoires in COVID-19. TCRdb's copy holds only in-frame clones and misses some; the assay was immunoSEQ multiplex PCR. The sample includes approximately 170,000 clones, 80% to 85% of them seen just once. The sample was PBMCs or T cells enriched from blood (not recorded which). These receptors came from a woman between 50 and 59 years old who had recovered from COVID-19.

The V gene is TRBV29-1, the J gene TRBJ1-3; D ambiguous. V was pared by 4 bases and J by 1 base, with 11 bases between. The CDR3 contains 14 residues. Germline values: CDR1 SQVTM, CDR2 ANQGSEA. CDR3 DNA sequence: TGCAGCGTTGGAGGCGAGGGTTCTGGAAACACCATATATTTT. This translates into CSVGGEGSGNTIYF.

The chain employs TRBV11-2 and TRBJ2-1; 11 bases are shared with TRBD1. Germline V gene lookup returns CDR1 SGHAT and CDR2 FQNNGV. The trim removed 1 base at V and 7 bases at J, leaving 6 bases unmatched. The CDR3 has 16 amino acids. In DNA form, the CDR3 reads TGTGCCAGCAGCTTAGGAGGGACAGGGGGATTGAATGAGCAGTTCTTC. This translates into CASSLGGTGGLNEQFF.

The rearrangement links TRBV11-3 to TRBJ2-2; 10 bases map to TRBD2. Looked up from germline, CDR1 is SGHNT and CDR2 is YENEEA. The V segment lost 5 bases and the J segment 1 base; nucleotides outside the gene matches: 4. The length of the CDR3 is 16 residues. CDR3 in DNA: TGTGCCAGCAGCCTATGGACTAGCGGGAACACCGGGGAGCTGTTTTTT. This translates into CASSLWTSGNTGELFF.

V and J are TRBV4-3 and TRBJ2-3, with 8 bases matching TRBD2. Trimming cost V 2 bases and J 0 bases; bases outside gene matches: 4. CDR1 and CDR2 from the germline V gene are LGHNA and YSLEER. The CDR3 has 16 amino acids. The CDR3 DNA follows: TGCGCCAGCAGCCAATACGGGGGGGCTAGCACAGATACGCAGTATTTT. It is translated as CASSQYGGASTDTQYF.

The count of this clone is one. V usage is TRBV28 and J usage is TRBJ1-2, with D possibly matching TRBD1 (5 bases). V was shortened by 6 bases and J by 7 bases, with 18 bases between the two germline ends. In germline, CDR1 is MDHEN, CDR2 SYDVKM. The CDR3 contains 14 residues. The CDR3 nucleotides read TGTGCCAGCAGGCGAACTCAGGGTGCTGGTGGCTACACCTTC. Translation gives CASRRTQGAGGYTF.

This chain links TRBV28 with TRBJ1-2; the match to TRBD1 covers 8 bases. Trimming removed 5 bases from V and 7 bases from J; junction bases left unmatched: 15. Germline CDR1 and CDR2: MDHEN and SYDVKM. The CDR3 contains 16 residues. In nucleotides, the CDR3 is TGTGCCAGCAGTCGAATTTTAGGACAGGGTTCTTCTGGCTACACCTTC. Its protein product is CASSRILGQGSSGYTF.

V and J are TRBV5-1 and TRBJ1-3; 7 bases are shared with TRBD1. The CDR3 runs to 17 residues. Germline assignment: CDR1 SGHRS and CDR2 YFSETQ. J lost 0 bases, V lost 4 bases, and 10 bases had no gene match. This CDR3 is CASSPNVQGSSGNTIYF. The CDR3 DNA reads TGCGCCAGCAGCCCGAACGTACAGGGGAGCTCTGGAAACACCATATATTTT.